Included here is one TCR beta chain sequence, with context. Cohort 3 donors counted as recovered after two negative PCRs, clearance, or resolved symptoms. This record belongs to a study of blood T cell repertoires in COVID-19. Study-level background: PBMCs, B-cell-depleted T cells, or T cells provided the cDNA or gDNA that made up the material.

Here immunoSEQ multiplex PCR was the method, and the copy in TCRdb shows in-frame clones only, minus some. This sample has 200,000 to 250,000 clones, with 70% to 85% found just once. Germline CDR1 MNHEY, CDR2 SVGAGI. The CDR3 runs to 14 residues. The V end was cut by 7 bases, the J end by 2 bases, with 15 bases between. This chain links TRBV6-5 with TRBJ2-7, with D tentatively TRBD1 (7 bases). The specimen sequenced was PBMCs or T cells enriched from blood (not recorded which). This clonotype originated in a man aged 60 to 75 who had recovered from COVID-19. The CDR3: CASKGGQTTYEQYF. CDR3 nucleotides: TGTGCCAGCAAGGGGGGACAGACAACCTACGAGCAGTACTTC.